A single sample is the source of the 10 T cell receptor beta chains below, sequenced in a study of blood T cells in healthy people across ages. A sample-barcoded 5' primer and a J-beta primer mix were used in a second PCR of about 7 to 12 cycles. TCRdb reprocessed the 5' RACE reads via MiXCR and lists one record per CDR3 protein. The sample records some 1.5 million distinct CDR3 sequences, 28% being singletons. Source material: blood. Receptors were obtained from a woman in her twenties or thirties in good health.

This clonotype came up a few times. The gene calls are TRBV18 and TRBJ2-7, with 7 bases that match TRBD1. With 6 bases clipped from V and 4 bases from J, the junction kept 12 bases outside the gene matches. Germline V gene sequence: CDR1 KGHSH, CDR2 LQKENI. CDR3 size: 15 residues. This chain's CDR3 is CASSPFIGGGYEQYF. The CDR3 bases are TGTGCCAGCTCCCCCTTTATAGGGGGCGGTTACGAGCAGTACTTC.

The DNA of the CDR3 is TGTGCCAGCGGGATGGATGGGGTTGGGGAGACCCAGTACTTC. Its protein product is CASGMDGVGETQYF. The rearrangement uses TRBV9 and TRBJ2-5; D remains ambiguous. V gave up 7 bases and J gave up 5 bases, with 18 bases separating them. The CDR3 has 14 amino acids. Germline assignment: CDR1 SGDLS and CDR2 YYNGEE. Full variable domain (remainder filled in from reference TRBV9 and TRBJ2-5): DSGVTQTPKHLITATGQRVTLRCSPRSGDLSVYWYQQSLDQGLQFLIQYYNGEERAKGNILERFSAQQFPDLHSELNLSSLELGDSALYFCASGMDGVGETQYFGPGTRLLVL.

On this clonotype itself: One junction end disagrees with the germline gene, perhaps due to a read error. V is TRBV29-1 and J is TRBJ2-1, with 7 nucleotides matching TRBD1. TRBJ2-7 explains the end of the DNA better; the J call may be wrong. CDR1 is SQVTM, CDR2 ANQGSEA, per germline. CDR3 length: 19 residues. As DNA, the CDR3 is TGTAGTGTTGAAGGAAGGACAGGTCGACGACACTTCTCCTACAATGAGCAGTACTTC. Translation: CSVEGRTGRRHFSYNEQYF.

The chain uses TRBV18 and TRBJ1-5, with 7 bases aligning to TRBD1. The CDR3 is 15 amino acids. Trimming cost V 1 base and J 6 bases; bases outside gene matches: 6. Germline V gene data show CDR1 as KGHSH and CDR2 as LQKENI. The CDR3 is CASSPRTGVIQPQHF. DNA for the CDR3: TGTGCCAGCTCACCACGAACAGGGGTTATTCAGCCCCAGCATTTT.

The count of this clonotype is one. This sequence may be a read error, since a much larger clone differs from it by one base. The gene calls are TRBV7-2 and TRBJ2-3; weak D call: TRBD2 (6 bases). Germline assignment: CDR1 SGHTA and CDR2 FQGNSA. The CDR3 sequence is 14 residues long. The CDR3 region is CVSSSGGPPDTQYF. The CDR3 bases are TGTGTCAGCAGCTCCGGAGGGCCCCCAGATACGCAGTATTTT.

This clonotype was seen a few times. The J gene is TRBJ1-2, the V gene TRBV2, with TRBD1 as a possible D gene (5 bases). V lost 0 bases and J lost 7, with 15 bases in between. Germline V gives CDR1 SNHLY, CDR2 FYNNEI. This CDR3 has 15 residues. DNA of the CDR3: TGTGCCAGCAGTGAAGCCCTACGGGGGTTCAGTGGCTACACCTTC. It specifies CASSEALRGFSGYTF. The variable domain in full, completed from reference TRBV2 and TRBJ1-2, reads EPEVTQTPSHQVTQMGQEVILRCVPISNHLYFYWYRQILGQKVEFLVSFYNNEISEKSEIFDDQFSVERPDGSNFTLKIRSTKLEDSAMYFCASSEALRGFSGYTFGSGTRLTVV.

With regard to this clonotype: A read error may explain this, as a much larger clone is one base away. The rearrangement joins TRBV3-1 to TRBJ2-7, with D possibly matching TRBD1 (5 bases). The CDR3 extends over 17 amino acids. Germline assignment: CDR1 LGHDT and CDR2 YNNKEL (reference sequence). Between the trimmed V and J ends, which lost 4 bases and 7 bases, there was a span of 26 bases. As DNA, the CDR3 is TGTGCCAGCAGCCGCGGCGCGCGGACCTCTGGGGCGAATGAGCAGTACTTC. Translation: CASSRGARTSGANEQYF.

This clonotype was counted many times. The V and J genes are TRBV7-2 and TRBJ1-2; the D gene is possibly TRBD1 (5 bases). The CDR3 is made up of 14 amino acids. Germline loops: CDR1 SGHTA, CDR2 FQGNSA. Trimming cost V 1 base and J 4 bases, with 10 bases left between them. The CDR3: CASSLGGRVYGYTF. CDR3 DNA: TGTGCCAGCAGCTTAGGTGGCAGGGTCTATGGCTACACCTTC. Combining the CDR3 with reference TRBV7-2 and TRBJ1-2 gives the whole variable domain GAGVSQSPSNKVTEKGKDVELRCDPISGHTALYWYRQSLGQGLEFLIYFQGNSAPDKSGLPSDRFSAERTGGSVSTLTIQRTQQEDSAVYLCASSLGGRVYGYTFGSGTRLTVV.

This clonotype appeared many times. J is TRBJ2-1 and V is TRBV20-1; possible D gene TRBD2, 5 bases. The CDR3 consists of 11 residues. Germline V gene data show CDR1 as DFQATT and CDR2 as SNEGSKA (reference sequence). The germline V and J ends were trimmed by 5 bases and 7 bases, with 9 bases remaining between them. The CDR3 DNA reads TGCAGTGCTTCTACTAGGAATGAGCAGTTCTTC. Protein: CSASTRNEQFF.

This clonotype was seen many times. The CDR3 DNA reads TGCAGCGTTCACACTGGTAGGGGACTAGCGGGAGGCACAGATACGCAGTATTTT. Its protein is CSVHTGRGLAGGTDTQYF. This rearrangement joins TRBV29-1 to TRBJ2-3; 14 positions agree with TRBD2. Germline V gene lookup returns CDR1 SQVTM and CDR2 ANQGSEA. The CDR3 spans 18 residues. V dropped 5 bases and J dropped 1; count of bases not matched to a gene: 11.